The T cell receptor beta chain under discussion was sequenced for a study of shared clonotypes between healthy human individuals. Study background: The cohort comprised a couple of women and a few men. Their ages spanned 18 to 49 years. Study-level findings and limits: A few donors had about 5.1% of their naive CD4 clonotypes in common.

This CDR3 region has 14 residues. CDR1 and CDR2 (germline): SGDLS, YYNGEE. Trimming took off 6 bases at V and 2 bases at J, with 13 bases between the two ends. Naive CD8 cells comprised CD45RO-negative, CCR7-positively selected cells, excluding terminally differentiated effector memory CD45RA+ cells. Worth noting for this clone: Its target is not known.

Once extracted for a subset, genomic DNA was divided evenly among several immunoSEQ plates. TCRdb's copy holds only in-frame clones and misses some; the assay was immunoSEQ multiplex PCR. Of around 2,100,000 clones listed, about 95% were seen once; the top ten hold roughly 1%. The sequencing input was naive CD8+ T cells sorted from blood. V gene TRBV9 combines with J gene TRBJ2-3; D gene unclear. This clonotype was sampled from a man between 18 and 29 years old in good health. The CDR3 nucleotides read TGTGCCAGCAATGGGGTCGGTCACACAGATACGCAGTATTTT. Translated: CASNGVGHTDTQYF.